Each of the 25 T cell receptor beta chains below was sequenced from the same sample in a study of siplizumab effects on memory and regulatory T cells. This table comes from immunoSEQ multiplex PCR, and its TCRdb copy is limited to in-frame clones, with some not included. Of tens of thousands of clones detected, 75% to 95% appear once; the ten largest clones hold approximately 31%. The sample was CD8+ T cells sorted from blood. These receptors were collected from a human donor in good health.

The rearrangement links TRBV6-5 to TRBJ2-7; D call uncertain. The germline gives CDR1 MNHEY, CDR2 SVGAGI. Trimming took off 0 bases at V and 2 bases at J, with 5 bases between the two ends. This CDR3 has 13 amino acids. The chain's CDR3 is CASSYSSTYEQYF. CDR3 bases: TGTGCCAGCAGTTACTCGTCGACCTACGAGCAGTACTTC.

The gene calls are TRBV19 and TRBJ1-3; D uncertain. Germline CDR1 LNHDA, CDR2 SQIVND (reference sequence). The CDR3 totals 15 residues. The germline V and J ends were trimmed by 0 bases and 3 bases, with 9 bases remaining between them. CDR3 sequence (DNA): TGTGCCAGTAGTATAGATCTAACAGATGGAAACACCATATATTTT. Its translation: CASSIDLTDGNTIYF.

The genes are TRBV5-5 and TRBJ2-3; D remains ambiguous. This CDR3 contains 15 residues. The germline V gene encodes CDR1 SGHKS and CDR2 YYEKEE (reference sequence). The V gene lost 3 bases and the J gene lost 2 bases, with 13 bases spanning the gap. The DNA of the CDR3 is TGTGCCAGCAGCTCGTTCTTTCCTTCCACAGATACGCAGTATTTT. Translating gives CASSSFFPSTDTQYF. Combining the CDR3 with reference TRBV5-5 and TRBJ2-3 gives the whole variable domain DAGVTQSPTHLIKTRGQQVTLRCSPISGHKSVSWYQQVLGQGPQFIFQYYEKEERGRGNFPDRFSARQFPNYSSELNVNALLLGDSALYLCASSSFFPSTDTQYFGPGTRLTVL.

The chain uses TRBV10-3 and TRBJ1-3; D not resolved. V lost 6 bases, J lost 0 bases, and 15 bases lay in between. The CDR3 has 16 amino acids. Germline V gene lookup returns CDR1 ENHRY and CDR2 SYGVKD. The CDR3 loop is CAIRKDAWSSGNTIYF. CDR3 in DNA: TGTGCCATCAGAAAAGATGCGTGGAGCTCTGGAAACACCATATATTTT.

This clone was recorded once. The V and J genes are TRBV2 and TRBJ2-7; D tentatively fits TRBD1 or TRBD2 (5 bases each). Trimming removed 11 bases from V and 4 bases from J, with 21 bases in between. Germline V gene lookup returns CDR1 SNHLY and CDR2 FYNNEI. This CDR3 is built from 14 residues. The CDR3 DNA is TGTGCCTCCCAAGGGGAGTCGTTCCCATACGAGCAGTACTTC. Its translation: CASQGESFPYEQYF. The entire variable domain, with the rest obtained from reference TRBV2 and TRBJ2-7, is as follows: EPEVTQTPSHQVTQMGQEVILRCVPISNHLYFYWYRQILGQKVEFLVSFYNNEISEKSEIFDDQFSVERPDGSNFTLKIRSTKLEDSAMYFCASQGESFPYEQYFGPGTRLTVT.

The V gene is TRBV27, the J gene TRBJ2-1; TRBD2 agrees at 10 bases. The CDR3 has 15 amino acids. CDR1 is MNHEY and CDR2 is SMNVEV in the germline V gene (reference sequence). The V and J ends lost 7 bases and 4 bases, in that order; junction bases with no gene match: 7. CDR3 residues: CASIKFSGGYNEQFF. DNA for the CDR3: TGTGCCAGCATAAAGTTTAGCGGGGGGTACAATGAGCAGTTCTTC.

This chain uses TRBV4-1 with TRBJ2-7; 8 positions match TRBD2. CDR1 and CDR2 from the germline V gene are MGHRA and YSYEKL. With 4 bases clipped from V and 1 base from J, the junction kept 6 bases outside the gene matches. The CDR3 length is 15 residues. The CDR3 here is CASSRMRGGSYEQYF. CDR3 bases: TGCGCCAGCAGCCGCATGCGCGGGGGGTCCTACGAGCAGTACTTC.

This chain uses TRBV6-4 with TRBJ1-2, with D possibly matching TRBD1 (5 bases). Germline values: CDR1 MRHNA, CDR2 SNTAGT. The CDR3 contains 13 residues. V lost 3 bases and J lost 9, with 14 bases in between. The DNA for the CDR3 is TGTGCCAGCAGTGAAGGGGACGGTGCTAGCTACACCTTC. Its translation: CASSEGDGASYTF.

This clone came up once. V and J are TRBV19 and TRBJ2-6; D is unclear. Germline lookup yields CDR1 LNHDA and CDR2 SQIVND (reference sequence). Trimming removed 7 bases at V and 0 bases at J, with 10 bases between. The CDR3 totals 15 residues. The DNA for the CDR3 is TGTGCCAGTACCCAGATGGGCTCTGGGGCCAACGTCCTGACTTTC. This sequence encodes CASTQMGSGANVLTF.

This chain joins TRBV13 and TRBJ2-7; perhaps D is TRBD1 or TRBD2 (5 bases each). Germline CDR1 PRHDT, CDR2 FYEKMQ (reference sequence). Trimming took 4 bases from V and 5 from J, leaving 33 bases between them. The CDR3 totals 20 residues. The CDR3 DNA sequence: TGTGCCAGCAGCTCCTCCGAGGTAGGGGCAGAGAAGGGACCCCGCGACGAGCAGTACTTC. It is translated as CASSSSEVGAEKGPRDEQYF.

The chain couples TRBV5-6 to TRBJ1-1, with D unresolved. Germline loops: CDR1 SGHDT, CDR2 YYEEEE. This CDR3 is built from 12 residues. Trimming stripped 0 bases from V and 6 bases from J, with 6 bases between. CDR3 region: CASSLDSSEAFF. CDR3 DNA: TGTGCCAGCAGCTTGGATTCTTCTGAAGCTTTCTTT.

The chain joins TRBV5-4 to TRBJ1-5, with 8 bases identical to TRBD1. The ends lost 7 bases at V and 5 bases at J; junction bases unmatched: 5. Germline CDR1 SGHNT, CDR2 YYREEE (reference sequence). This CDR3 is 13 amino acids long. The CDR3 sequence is CASGTGPYQPQHF. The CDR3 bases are TGTGCCAGCGGGACAGGTCCCTATCAGCCCCAGCATTTT.

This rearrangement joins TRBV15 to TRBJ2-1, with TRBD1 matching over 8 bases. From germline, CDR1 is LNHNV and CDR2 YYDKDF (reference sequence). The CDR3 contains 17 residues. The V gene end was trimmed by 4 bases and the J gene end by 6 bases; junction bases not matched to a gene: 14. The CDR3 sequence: CATSTYRYEDRVNEQFF. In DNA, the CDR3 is TGTGCCACCAGCACTTACAGATATGAGGACAGGGTCAATGAGCAGTTCTTC.

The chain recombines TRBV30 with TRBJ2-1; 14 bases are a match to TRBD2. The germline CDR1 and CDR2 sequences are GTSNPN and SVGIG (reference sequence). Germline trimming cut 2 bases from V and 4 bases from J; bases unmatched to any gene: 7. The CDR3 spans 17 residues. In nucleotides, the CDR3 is TGTGCCTGGAGTAAGGGGACTAGCGGGAGTTTTTACAATGAGCAGTTCTTC. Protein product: CAWSKGTSGSFYNEQFF.

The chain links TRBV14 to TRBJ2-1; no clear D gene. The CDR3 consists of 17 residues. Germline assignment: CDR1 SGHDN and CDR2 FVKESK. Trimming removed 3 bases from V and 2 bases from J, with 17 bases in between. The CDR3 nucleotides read TGTGCCAGCAGCCAGGAGCCGACCATGGGCCCCTACAATGAGCAGTTCTTC. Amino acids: CASSQEPTMGPYNEQFF.

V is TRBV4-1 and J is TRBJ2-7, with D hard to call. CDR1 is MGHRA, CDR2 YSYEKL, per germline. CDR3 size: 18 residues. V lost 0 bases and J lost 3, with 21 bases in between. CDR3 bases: TGCGCCAGCAGCCAAGATATCCCCTCACAGCCCCGATACTACGAGCAGTACTTC. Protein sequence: CASSQDIPSQPRYYEQYF.

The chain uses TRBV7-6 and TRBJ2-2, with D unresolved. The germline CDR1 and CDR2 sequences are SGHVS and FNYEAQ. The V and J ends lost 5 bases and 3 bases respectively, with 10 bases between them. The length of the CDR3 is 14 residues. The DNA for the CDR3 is TGTGCCAGCAGCCCAAGAACCGACACCGGGGAGCTGTTTTTT. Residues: CASSPRTDTGELFF.

CDR3 sequence (DNA): TGTGCCAGCAGCTTAGAGAGGGTATACAGAACGAACACCGGGGAGCTGTTTTTT. Translation gives CASSLERVYRTNTGELFF. The V gene is TRBV7-2, the J gene TRBJ2-2; TRBD2 is a possible D gene (5 bases). The CDR3 sequence is 18 residues long. The germline gives CDR1 SGHTA, CDR2 FQGNSA. The V gene lost 1 base and the J gene lost 0 bases, with 15 bases spanning the gap.

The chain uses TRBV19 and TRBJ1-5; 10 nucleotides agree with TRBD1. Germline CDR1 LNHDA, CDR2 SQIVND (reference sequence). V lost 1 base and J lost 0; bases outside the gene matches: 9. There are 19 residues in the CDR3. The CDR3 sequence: CASSIAGTGALLSNQPQHF. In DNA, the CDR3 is TGTGCCAGTAGTATAGCCGGGACAGGGGCGTTACTTAGCAATCAGCCCCAGCATTTT. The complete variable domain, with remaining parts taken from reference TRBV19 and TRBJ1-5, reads DGGITQSPKYLFRKEGQNVTLSCEQNLNHDAMYWYRQDPGQGLRLIYYSQIVNDFQKGDIAEGYSVSREKKESFPLTVTSAQKNPTAFYLCASSIAGTGALLSNQPQHFGDGTRLSIL.

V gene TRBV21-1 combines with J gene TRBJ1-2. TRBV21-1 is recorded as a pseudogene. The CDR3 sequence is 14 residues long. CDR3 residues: CASSKAGRNYGYTF. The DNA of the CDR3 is TGTGCCAGCAGCAAAGCCGGACGTAACTATGGCTACACCTTC.

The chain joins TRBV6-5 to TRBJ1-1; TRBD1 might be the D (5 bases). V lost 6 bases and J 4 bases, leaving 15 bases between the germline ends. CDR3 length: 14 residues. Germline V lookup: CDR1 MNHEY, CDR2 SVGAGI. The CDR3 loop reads CASSYFRDRTEAFF. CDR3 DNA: TGTGCCAGCAGCTATTTCAGGGACCGCACTGAAGCTTTCTTT.

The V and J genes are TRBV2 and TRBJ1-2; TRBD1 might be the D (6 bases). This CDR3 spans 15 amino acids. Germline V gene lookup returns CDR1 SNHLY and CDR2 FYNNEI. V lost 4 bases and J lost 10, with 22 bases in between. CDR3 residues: CASSGSGERLDDYTF. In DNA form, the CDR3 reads TGTGCCAGCAGTGGGTCAGGGGAGCGGCTCGATGACTACACCTTC.

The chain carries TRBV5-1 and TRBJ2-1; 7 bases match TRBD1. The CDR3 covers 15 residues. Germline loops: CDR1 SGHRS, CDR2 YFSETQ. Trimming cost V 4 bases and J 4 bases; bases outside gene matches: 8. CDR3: CASSAPPGQYNEQFF. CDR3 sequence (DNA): TGCGCCAGCAGCGCGCCCCCGGGACAGTACAATGAGCAGTTCTTC.

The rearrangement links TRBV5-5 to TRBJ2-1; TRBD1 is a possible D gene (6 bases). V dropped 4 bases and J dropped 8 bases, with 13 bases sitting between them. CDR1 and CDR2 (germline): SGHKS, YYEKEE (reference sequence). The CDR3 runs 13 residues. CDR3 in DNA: TGTGCCAGCAGCCTCCAACAGGGACATGAGCAGTTCTTC. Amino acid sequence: CASSLQQGHEQFF.

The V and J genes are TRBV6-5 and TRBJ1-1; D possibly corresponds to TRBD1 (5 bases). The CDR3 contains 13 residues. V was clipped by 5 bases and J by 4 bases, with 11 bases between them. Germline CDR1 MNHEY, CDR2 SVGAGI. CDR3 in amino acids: CASSPGPFTEAFF. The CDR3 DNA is TGTGCCAGCAGTCCGGGACCTTTCACTGAAGCTTTCTTT.